Below, one T cell receptor beta chain is given with its context. Clones were sequenced by immunoSEQ multiplex PCR, and TCRdb holds only the in-frame ones, with some missing. In the table there are under 250,000 clones, 86% of which are singletons. The CDR3 length is 24 residues. Between the trimmed V and J ends, which lost 4 bases and 12 bases, there was a span of 51 bases. CDR1 is LGHDT and CDR2 is YNNKEL in the germline V gene (reference sequence). This record belongs to a study of blood T cell repertoires in COVID-19. The genes are TRBV3-1 (or the pseudogene TRBV3-2) and TRBJ1-1, with no clear D. This clonotype was sampled from a man aged 80 or over with acute or convalescent COVID-19. The sequenced sample was peripheral blood. Here the CDR3 reads CASSLKRRLPDSVNTEAFPRPPFF. The CDR3 nucleotides are TGTGCCAGCAGCCTTAAACGGAGACTCCCCGACTCAGTGAACACTGAAGCTTTCCCCCGACCCCCTTTCTTT.